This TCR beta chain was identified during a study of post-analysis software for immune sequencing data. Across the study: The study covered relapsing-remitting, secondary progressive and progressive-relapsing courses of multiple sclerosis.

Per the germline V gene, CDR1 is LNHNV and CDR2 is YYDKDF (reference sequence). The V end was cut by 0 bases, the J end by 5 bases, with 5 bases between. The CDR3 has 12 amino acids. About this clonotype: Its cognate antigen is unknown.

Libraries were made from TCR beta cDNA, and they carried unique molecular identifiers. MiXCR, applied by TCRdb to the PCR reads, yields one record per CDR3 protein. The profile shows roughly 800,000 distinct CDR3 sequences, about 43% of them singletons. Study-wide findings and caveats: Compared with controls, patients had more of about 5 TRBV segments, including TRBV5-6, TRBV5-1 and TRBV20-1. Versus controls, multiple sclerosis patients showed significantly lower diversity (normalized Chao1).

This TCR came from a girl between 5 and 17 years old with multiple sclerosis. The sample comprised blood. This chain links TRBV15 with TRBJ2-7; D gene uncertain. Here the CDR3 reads CATSRDLHEQYF. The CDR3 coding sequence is TGTGCCACCAGCAGAGATCTTCACGAGCAGTACTTC.